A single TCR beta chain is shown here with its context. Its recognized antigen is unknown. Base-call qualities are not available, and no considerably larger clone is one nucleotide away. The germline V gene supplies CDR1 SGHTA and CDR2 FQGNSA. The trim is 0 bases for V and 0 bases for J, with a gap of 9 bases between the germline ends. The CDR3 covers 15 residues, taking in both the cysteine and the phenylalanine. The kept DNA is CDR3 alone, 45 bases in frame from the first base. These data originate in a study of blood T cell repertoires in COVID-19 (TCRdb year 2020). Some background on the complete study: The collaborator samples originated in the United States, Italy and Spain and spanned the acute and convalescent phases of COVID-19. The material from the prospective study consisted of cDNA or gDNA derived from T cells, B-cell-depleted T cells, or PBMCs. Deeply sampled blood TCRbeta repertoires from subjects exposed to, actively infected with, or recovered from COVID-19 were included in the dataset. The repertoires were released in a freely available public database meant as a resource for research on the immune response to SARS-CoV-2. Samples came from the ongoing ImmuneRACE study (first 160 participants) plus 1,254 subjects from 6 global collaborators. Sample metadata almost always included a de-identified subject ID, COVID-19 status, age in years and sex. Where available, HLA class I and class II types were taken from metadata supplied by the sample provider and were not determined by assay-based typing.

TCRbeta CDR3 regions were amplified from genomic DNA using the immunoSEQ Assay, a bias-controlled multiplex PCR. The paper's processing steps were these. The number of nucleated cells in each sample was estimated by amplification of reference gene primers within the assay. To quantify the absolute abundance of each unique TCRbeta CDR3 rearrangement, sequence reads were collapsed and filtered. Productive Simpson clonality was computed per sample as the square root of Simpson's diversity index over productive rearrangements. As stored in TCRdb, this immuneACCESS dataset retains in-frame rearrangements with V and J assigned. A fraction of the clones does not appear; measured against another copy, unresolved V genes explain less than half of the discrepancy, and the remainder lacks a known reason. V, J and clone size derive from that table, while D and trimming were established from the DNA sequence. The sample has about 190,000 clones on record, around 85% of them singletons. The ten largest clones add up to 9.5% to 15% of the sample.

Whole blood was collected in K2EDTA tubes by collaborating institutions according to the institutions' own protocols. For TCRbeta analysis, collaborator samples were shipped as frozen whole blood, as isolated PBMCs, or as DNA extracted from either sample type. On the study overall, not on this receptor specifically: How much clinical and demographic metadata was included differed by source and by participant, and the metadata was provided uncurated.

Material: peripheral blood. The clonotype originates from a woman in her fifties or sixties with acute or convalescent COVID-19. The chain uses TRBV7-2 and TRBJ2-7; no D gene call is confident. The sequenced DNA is TGTGCCAGCAGCTTAGCGTCTCTAAGCTCCTACGAGCAGTACTTC. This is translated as CASSLASLSSYEQYF.